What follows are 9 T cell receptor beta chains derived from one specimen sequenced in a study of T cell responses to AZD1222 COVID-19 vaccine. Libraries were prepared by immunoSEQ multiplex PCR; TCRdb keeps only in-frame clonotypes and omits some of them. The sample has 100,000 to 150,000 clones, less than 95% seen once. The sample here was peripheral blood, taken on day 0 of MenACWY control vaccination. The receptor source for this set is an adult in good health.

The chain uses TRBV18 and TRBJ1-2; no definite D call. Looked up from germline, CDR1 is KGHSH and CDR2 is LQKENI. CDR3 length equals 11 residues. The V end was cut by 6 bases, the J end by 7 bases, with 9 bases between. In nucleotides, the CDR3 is TGTGCCAGCTCTACAGCGTTTGGCTACACCTTC. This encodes CASSTAFGYTF.

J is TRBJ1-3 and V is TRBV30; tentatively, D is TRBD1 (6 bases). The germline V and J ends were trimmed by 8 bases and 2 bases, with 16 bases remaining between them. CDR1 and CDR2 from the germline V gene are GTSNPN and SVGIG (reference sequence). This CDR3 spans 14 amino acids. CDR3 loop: CAGGRVGPGNTIYF. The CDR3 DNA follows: TGTGCCGGGGGCCGGGTAGGGCCTGGAAACACCATATATTTT.

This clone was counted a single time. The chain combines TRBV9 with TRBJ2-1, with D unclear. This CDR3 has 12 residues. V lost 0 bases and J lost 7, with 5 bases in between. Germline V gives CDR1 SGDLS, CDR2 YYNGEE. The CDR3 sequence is CASSVGRNEQFF. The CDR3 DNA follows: TGTGCCAGCAGCGTAGGTAGAAATGAGCAGTTCTTC.

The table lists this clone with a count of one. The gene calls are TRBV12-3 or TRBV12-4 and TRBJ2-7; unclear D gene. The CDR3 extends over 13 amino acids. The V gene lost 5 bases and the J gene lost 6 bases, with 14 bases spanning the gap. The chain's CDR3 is CASSLQLALEQYF. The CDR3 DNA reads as TGTGCCAGCAGTCTACAGCTCGCCCTCGAGCAGTACTTC.

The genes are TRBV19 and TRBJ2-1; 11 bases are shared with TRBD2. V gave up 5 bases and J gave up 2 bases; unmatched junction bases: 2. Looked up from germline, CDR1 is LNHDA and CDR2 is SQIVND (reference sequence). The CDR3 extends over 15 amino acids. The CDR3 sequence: CASSRSGGAYNEQFF. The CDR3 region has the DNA TGTGCCAGTAGTCGTAGCGGGGGGGCCTACAATGAGCAGTTCTTC.

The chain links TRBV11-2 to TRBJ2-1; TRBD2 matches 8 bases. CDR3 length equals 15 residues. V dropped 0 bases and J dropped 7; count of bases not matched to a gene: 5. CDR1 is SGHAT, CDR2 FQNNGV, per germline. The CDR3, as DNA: TGTGCCAGCAGCTTAGAGGGGACTAGAGTAAATGAGCAGTTCTTC. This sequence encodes CASSLEGTRVNEQFF.

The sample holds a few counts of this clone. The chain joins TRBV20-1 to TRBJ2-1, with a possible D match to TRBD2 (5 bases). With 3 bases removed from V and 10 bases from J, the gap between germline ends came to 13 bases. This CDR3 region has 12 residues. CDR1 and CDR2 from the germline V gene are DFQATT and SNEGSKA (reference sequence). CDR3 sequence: CSASRGLREQFF. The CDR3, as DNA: TGCAGTGCTAGTCGGGGTTTACGGGAGCAGTTCTTC.

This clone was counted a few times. CDR3 protein: CASSEGGTLGEKLFF. CDR3 bases: TGTGCCAGCAGTGAAGGGGGCACCCTGGGGGAAAAACTGTTTTTT. This chain uses TRBV2 with TRBJ1-4; a weak D match, TRBD1 (5 bases). The germline CDR1 and CDR2 sequences are SNHLY and FYNNEI. The CDR3 consists of 15 residues. V was pared by 1 base and J by 8 bases, with 14 bases between.

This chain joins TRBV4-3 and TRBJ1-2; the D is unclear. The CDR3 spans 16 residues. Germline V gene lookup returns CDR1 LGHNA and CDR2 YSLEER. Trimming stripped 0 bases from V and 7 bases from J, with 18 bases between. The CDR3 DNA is TGCGCCAGCAGCCAAGATACCGTTGGATTCCTGGGTGGCTACACCTTC. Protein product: CASSQDTVGFLGGYTF.